These 3 T cell receptor beta chains were all obtained from the same sample, sequenced in a study of cytomegalovirus exposure and HLA in healthy donors. Researchers ran the PCR with 60 Vbeta and 13 Jbeta primers. Profiled with immunoSEQ multiplex PCR; TCRdb holds only in-frame clones, not every one. The profile shows hundreds of thousands of clones, over 70% of them singletons. The sample consisted of PBMCs. The receptors shown here come from a boy aged 2 to 9 in good health and CMV-seronegative.

DNA for the CDR3: TGTGCCAGCAGCATACGGTTGTCCTACGAGCAGTACTTC. It is translated as CASSIRLSYEQYF. This sequence joins TRBV5-6 and TRBJ2-7; no definite D call. Germline CDR1 SGHDT, CDR2 YYEEEE. The CDR3 length is 13 residues. Trimming pared 4 bases from V and 1 base from J, leaving 9 bases between.

V gene TRBV19 combines with J gene TRBJ1-5; 7 bases are shared with TRBD1. The CDR3 is made up of 14 amino acids. Trimming cost V 8 bases and J 5 bases; bases outside gene matches: 9. Germline CDR1 is LNHDA and CDR2 is SQIVND (reference sequence). The CDR3 DNA reads TGTGCCAGTGGAGGGGGCGGATCACATCAGCCCCAGCATTTT. Its protein product is CASGGGGSHQPQHF.

The chain employs TRBV6-1 and TRBJ2-1; 9 positions match TRBD2. The CDR3 is made up of 16 amino acids. Germline V lookup: CDR1 MNHNS, CDR2 SASEGT. Losses at the gene ends were 2 bases for V and 10 bases for J; bases not matched to a gene: 12. The CDR3 region is CASSEFLIAGVQEQFF. The CDR3 coding sequence is TGTGCCAGCAGTGAATTTTTGATAGCGGGGGTACAGGAGCAGTTCTTC.